This TCR beta chain stems from a study of CD8 T cells in ankylosing spondylitis. This clonotype was seen more than once but under ten times. Germline V gene data show CDR1 as SEHNR and CDR2 as FQNEAQ (reference sequence). Trimming removed 5 bases from V and 3 bases from J, with 10 bases in between. This CDR3 has 14 residues. Via MiXCR, TCRdb re-called the 5' RACE reads, giving one row per CDR3 protein. The profile shows 250,000 or so distinct CDR3 sequences, over 15% of them singletons. This rearrangement joins TRBV7-9 to TRBJ2-2, with D unclear. This clonotype was obtained from a male donor with ankylosing spondylitis or in good health (not recorded which). The sequenced sample was blood, either unsorted or a sorted T cell fraction (not recorded which). The CDR3, as DNA: TGTGCCAGCAGCCCAGAGGTGGACACCGGGGAGCTGTTTTTT. The encoded protein is CASSPEVDTGELFF.